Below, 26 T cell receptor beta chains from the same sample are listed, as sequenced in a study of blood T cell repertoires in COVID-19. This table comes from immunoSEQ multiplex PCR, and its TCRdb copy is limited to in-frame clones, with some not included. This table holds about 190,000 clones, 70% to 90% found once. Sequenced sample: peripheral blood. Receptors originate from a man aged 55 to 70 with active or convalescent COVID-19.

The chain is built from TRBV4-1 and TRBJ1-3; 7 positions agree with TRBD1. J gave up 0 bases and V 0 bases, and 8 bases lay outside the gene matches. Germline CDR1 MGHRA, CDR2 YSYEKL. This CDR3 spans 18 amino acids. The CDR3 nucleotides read TGCGCCAGCAGCCAAGAAGGGGGCAGGTCTTTCTCTGGAAACACCATATATTTT. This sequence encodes CASSQEGGRSFSGNTIYF.

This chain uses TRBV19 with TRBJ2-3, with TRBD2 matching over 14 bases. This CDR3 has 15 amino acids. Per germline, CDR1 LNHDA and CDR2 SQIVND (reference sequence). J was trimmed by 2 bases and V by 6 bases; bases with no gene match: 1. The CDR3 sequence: CASRGLAGDTDTQYF. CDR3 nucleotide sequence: TGTGCCAGTAGGGGACTAGCGGGGGACACAGATACGCAGTATTTT.

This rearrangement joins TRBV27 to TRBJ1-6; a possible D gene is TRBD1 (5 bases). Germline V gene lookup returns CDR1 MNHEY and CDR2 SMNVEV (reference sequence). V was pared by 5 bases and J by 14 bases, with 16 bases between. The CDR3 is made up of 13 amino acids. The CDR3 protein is CASSPRPGGALHF. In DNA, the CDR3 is TGTGCCAGCAGTCCCAGGCCTGGAGGGGCCCTCCACTTT.

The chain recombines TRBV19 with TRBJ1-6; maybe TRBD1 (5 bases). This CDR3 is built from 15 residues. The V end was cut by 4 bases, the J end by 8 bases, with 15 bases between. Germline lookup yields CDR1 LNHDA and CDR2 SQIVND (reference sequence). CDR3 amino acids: CASSNTDSRYSPLHF. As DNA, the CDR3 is TGTGCCAGTAGTAACACCGACAGCCGCTATTCACCCCTCCACTTT.

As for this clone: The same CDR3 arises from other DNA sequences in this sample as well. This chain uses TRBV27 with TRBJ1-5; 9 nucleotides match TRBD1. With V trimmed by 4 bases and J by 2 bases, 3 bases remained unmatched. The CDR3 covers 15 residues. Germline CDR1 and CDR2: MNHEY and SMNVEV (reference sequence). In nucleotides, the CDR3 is TGTGCCAGCAGTTCACAGGGGGCGGGCAATCAGCCCCAGCATTTT. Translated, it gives CASSSQGAGNQPQHF.

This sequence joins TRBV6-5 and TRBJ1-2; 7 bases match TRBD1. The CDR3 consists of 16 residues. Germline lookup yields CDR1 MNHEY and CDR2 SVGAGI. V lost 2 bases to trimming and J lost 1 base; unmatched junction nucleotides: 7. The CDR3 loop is CASSYVQTGINYGYTF. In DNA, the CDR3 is TGTGCCAGCAGTTACGTACAGACAGGGATTAACTATGGCTACACCTTC.

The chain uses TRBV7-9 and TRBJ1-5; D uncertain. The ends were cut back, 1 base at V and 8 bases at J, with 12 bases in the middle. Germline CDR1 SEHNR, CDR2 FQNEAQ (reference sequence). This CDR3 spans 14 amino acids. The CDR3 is CASSLGARLEPQHF. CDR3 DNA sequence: TGTGCCAGCAGCTTAGGGGCCAGGCTGGAGCCCCAGCATTTT.

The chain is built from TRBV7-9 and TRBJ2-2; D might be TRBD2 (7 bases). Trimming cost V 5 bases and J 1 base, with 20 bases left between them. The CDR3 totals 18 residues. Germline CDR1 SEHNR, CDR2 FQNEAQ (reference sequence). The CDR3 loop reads CASSPHRGGARNTGELFF. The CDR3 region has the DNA TGTGCCAGCAGCCCGCACCGCGGGGGCGCCCGGAACACCGGGGAGCTGTTTTTT. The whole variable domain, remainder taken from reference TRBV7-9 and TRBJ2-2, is DTGVSQNPRHKITKRGQNVTFRCDPISEHNRLYWYRQTLGQGPEFLTYFQNEAQLEKSRLLSDRFSAERPKGSFSTLEIQRTEQGDSAMYLCASSPHRGGARNTGELFFGEGSRLTVL.

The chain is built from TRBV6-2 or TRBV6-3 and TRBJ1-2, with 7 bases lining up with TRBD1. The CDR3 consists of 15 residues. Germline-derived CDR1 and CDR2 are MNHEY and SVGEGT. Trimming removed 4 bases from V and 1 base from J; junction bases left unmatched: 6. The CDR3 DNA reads TGTGCCAGCAGTTCCGGCGGGACAGTTAACTATGGCTACACCTTC. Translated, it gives CASSSGGTVNYGYTF.

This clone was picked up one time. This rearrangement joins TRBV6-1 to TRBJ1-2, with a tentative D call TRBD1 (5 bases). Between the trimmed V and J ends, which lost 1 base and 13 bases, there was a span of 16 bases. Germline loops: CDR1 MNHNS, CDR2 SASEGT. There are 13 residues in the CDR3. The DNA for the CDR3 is TGTGCCAGCAGTGAAGAAGGGCTGGGGGGTTTCACCTTC. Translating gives CASSEEGLGGFTF.

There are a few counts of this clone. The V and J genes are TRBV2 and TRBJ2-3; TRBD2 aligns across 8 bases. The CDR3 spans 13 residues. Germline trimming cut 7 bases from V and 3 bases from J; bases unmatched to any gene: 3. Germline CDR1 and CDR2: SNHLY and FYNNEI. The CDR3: CASNSGVTDTQYF. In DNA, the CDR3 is TGTGCCAGCAATAGCGGGGTAACAGATACGCAGTATTTT.

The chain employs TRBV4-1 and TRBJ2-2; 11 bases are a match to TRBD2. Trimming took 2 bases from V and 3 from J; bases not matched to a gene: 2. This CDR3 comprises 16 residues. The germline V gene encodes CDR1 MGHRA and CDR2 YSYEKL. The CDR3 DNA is TGCGCCAGCAGCCAAATTAGCGGGGGGGACACCGGGGAGCTGTTTTTT. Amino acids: CASSQISGGDTGELFF.

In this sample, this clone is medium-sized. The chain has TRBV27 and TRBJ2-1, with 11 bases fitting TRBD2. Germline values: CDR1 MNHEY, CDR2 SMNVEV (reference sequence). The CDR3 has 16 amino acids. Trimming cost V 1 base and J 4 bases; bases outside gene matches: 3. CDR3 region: CASSLLASGGYNEQFF. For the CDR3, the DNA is TGTGCCAGCAGTTTATTAGCTAGCGGGGGGTACAATGAGCAGTTCTTC.

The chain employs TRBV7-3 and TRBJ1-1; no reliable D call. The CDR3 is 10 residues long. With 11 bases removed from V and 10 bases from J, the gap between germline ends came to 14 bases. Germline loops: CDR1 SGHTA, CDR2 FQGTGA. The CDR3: CARGSVVAFF. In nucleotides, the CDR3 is TGTGCCCGCGGATCCGTTGTAGCTTTCTTT.

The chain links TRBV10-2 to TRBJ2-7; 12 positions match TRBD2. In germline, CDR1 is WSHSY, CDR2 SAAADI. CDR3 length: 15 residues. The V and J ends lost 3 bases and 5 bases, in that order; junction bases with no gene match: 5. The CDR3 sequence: CASSDPSGGADEQYF. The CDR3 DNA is TGCGCCAGCAGTGACCCTAGCGGGGGGGCGGACGAGCAGTACTTC.

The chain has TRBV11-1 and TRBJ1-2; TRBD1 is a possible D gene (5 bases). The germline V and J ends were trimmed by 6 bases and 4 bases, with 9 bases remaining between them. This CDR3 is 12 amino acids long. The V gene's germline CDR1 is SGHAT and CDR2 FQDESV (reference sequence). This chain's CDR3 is CASSWGGYGYTF. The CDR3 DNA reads TGTGCCAGCAGTTGGGGGGGCTATGGCTACACCTTC.

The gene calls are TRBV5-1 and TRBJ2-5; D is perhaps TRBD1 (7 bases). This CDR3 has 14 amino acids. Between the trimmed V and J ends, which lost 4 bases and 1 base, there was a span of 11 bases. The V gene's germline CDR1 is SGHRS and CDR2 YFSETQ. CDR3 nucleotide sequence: TGCGCCAGCAGCGCGGGACAGTTCCAAGAGACCCAGTACTTC. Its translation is CASSAGQFQETQYF.

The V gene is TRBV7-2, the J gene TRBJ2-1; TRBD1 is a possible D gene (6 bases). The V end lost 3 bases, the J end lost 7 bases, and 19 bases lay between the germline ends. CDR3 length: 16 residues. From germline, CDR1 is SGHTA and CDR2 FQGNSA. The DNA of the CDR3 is TGTGCCAGCAGCTTCGGGGACCGACAGGTGGGGAATGAGCAGTTCTTC. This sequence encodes CASSFGDRQVGNEQFF. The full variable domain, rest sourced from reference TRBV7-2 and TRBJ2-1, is GAGVSQSPSNKVTEKGKDVELRCDPISGHTALYWYRQSLGQGLEFLIYFQGNSAPDKSGLPSDRFSAERTGGSVSTLTIQRTQQEDSAVYLCASSFGDRQVGNEQFFGPGTRLTVL.

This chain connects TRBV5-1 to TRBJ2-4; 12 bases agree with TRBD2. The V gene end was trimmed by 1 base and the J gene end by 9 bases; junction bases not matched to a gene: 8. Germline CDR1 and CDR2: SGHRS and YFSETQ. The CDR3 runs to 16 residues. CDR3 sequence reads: CASSLNLAGGNPIQYF. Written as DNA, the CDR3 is TGCGCCAGCAGCTTGAATCTAGCGGGGGGGAATCCCATTCAGTACTTC.

The CDR3 sequence is CASSFPPVGELFF. CDR3 DNA: TGTGCCAGCAGCTTCCCCCCGGTGGGGGAGCTGTTTTTT. This chain links TRBV7-2 with TRBJ2-2; D is unclear. This CDR3 spans 13 amino acids. CDR1 is SGHTA, CDR2 FQGNSA, per germline. V lost 3 bases, J lost 8 bases, and 10 bases lay in between.

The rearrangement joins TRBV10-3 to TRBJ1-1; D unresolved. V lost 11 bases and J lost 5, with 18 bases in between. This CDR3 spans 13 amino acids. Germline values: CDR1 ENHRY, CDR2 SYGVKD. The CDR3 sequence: CASNGGRGTEAFF. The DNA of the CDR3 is TGTGCCTCTAACGGAGGGCGAGGGACTGAAGCTTTCTTT.

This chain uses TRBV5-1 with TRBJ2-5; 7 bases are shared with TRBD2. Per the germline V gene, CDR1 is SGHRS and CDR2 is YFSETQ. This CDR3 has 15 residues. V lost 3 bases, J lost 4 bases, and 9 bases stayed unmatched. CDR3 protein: CASSSAGRVRETQYF. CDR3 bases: TGCGCCAGCAGCTCGGCAGGGAGGGTTCGAGAGACCCAGTACTTC.

In DNA, the CDR3 is TGTGCCAGCAGTTTACCAGCTAACTATGGCTACACCTTC. Translation: CASSLPANYGYTF. The chain couples TRBV12-3 or TRBV12-4 to TRBJ1-2; no firm D call. The CDR3 consists of 13 residues. Trimming pared 2 bases from V and 0 bases from J, leaving 4 bases between.

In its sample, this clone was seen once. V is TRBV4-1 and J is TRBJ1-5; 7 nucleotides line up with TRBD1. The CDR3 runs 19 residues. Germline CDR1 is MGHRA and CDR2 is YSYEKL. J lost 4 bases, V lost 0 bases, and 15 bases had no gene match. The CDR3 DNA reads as TGCGCCAGCAGCCAAGATGGGACAGCCAAGGGTTTCGGTAATCAGCCCCAGCATTTT. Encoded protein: CASSQDGTAKGFGNQPQHF.

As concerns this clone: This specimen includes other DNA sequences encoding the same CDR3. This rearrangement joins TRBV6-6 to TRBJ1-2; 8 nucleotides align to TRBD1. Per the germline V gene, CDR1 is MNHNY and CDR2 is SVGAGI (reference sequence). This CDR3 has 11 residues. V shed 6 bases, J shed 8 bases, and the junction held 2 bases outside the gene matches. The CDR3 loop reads CASSRGQGYTF. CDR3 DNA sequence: TGTGCCAGCAGCAGGGGGCAGGGCTACACCTTC.

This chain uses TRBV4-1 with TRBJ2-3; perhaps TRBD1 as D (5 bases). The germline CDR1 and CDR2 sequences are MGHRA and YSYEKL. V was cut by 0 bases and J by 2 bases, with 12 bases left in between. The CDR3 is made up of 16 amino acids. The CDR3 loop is CASSQEGLVLTDTQYF. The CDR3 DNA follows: TGCGCCAGCAGCCAAGAGGGGCTAGTCCTCACAGATACGCAGTATTTT.